This T cell receptor (beta chain) was captured by sequencing in a study of T cells after yellow fever vaccination. Study summary: When fractions had low cell numbers, they were prepared with SMART-Seq v4 Ultra Low Input.

A 5'RACE template-switching step, the method used to make TCR cDNA, added a universal primer site and UMIs. TCRdb called the 5' RACE reads again in MiXCR, with one record for every CDR3 protein. The table has a few hundred thousand distinct CDR3 sequences, approximately 8% seen once. The germline V and J ends were trimmed by 0 bases and 6 bases, with 8 bases remaining between them. This CDR3 region has 14 residues. The V gene's germline CDR1 is MGHDK and CDR2 SYGVNS. Study findings and constraints: In FACS-sorted repertoires, abundant clonotypes from the bulk population could appear as contaminants. It was the secondary response that reached its peak faster, day 5 versus 15, but it was weaker.

This clonotype has only a few counts. The antigen is not known. V gene TRBV25-1 combines with J gene TRBJ2-2; D is uncertain. The sample was CD4+ T cells sorted from PBMCs, taken 5 days after the yellow fever booster vaccination. The clonotype comes from a man aged 18 to 29 who received the YFV17D yellow fever vaccine. The CDR3 DNA sequence: TGTGCCAGCAGTGAATATACGTCCGCCGGGGAGCTGTTTTTT. It is translated as CASSEYTSAGELFF.